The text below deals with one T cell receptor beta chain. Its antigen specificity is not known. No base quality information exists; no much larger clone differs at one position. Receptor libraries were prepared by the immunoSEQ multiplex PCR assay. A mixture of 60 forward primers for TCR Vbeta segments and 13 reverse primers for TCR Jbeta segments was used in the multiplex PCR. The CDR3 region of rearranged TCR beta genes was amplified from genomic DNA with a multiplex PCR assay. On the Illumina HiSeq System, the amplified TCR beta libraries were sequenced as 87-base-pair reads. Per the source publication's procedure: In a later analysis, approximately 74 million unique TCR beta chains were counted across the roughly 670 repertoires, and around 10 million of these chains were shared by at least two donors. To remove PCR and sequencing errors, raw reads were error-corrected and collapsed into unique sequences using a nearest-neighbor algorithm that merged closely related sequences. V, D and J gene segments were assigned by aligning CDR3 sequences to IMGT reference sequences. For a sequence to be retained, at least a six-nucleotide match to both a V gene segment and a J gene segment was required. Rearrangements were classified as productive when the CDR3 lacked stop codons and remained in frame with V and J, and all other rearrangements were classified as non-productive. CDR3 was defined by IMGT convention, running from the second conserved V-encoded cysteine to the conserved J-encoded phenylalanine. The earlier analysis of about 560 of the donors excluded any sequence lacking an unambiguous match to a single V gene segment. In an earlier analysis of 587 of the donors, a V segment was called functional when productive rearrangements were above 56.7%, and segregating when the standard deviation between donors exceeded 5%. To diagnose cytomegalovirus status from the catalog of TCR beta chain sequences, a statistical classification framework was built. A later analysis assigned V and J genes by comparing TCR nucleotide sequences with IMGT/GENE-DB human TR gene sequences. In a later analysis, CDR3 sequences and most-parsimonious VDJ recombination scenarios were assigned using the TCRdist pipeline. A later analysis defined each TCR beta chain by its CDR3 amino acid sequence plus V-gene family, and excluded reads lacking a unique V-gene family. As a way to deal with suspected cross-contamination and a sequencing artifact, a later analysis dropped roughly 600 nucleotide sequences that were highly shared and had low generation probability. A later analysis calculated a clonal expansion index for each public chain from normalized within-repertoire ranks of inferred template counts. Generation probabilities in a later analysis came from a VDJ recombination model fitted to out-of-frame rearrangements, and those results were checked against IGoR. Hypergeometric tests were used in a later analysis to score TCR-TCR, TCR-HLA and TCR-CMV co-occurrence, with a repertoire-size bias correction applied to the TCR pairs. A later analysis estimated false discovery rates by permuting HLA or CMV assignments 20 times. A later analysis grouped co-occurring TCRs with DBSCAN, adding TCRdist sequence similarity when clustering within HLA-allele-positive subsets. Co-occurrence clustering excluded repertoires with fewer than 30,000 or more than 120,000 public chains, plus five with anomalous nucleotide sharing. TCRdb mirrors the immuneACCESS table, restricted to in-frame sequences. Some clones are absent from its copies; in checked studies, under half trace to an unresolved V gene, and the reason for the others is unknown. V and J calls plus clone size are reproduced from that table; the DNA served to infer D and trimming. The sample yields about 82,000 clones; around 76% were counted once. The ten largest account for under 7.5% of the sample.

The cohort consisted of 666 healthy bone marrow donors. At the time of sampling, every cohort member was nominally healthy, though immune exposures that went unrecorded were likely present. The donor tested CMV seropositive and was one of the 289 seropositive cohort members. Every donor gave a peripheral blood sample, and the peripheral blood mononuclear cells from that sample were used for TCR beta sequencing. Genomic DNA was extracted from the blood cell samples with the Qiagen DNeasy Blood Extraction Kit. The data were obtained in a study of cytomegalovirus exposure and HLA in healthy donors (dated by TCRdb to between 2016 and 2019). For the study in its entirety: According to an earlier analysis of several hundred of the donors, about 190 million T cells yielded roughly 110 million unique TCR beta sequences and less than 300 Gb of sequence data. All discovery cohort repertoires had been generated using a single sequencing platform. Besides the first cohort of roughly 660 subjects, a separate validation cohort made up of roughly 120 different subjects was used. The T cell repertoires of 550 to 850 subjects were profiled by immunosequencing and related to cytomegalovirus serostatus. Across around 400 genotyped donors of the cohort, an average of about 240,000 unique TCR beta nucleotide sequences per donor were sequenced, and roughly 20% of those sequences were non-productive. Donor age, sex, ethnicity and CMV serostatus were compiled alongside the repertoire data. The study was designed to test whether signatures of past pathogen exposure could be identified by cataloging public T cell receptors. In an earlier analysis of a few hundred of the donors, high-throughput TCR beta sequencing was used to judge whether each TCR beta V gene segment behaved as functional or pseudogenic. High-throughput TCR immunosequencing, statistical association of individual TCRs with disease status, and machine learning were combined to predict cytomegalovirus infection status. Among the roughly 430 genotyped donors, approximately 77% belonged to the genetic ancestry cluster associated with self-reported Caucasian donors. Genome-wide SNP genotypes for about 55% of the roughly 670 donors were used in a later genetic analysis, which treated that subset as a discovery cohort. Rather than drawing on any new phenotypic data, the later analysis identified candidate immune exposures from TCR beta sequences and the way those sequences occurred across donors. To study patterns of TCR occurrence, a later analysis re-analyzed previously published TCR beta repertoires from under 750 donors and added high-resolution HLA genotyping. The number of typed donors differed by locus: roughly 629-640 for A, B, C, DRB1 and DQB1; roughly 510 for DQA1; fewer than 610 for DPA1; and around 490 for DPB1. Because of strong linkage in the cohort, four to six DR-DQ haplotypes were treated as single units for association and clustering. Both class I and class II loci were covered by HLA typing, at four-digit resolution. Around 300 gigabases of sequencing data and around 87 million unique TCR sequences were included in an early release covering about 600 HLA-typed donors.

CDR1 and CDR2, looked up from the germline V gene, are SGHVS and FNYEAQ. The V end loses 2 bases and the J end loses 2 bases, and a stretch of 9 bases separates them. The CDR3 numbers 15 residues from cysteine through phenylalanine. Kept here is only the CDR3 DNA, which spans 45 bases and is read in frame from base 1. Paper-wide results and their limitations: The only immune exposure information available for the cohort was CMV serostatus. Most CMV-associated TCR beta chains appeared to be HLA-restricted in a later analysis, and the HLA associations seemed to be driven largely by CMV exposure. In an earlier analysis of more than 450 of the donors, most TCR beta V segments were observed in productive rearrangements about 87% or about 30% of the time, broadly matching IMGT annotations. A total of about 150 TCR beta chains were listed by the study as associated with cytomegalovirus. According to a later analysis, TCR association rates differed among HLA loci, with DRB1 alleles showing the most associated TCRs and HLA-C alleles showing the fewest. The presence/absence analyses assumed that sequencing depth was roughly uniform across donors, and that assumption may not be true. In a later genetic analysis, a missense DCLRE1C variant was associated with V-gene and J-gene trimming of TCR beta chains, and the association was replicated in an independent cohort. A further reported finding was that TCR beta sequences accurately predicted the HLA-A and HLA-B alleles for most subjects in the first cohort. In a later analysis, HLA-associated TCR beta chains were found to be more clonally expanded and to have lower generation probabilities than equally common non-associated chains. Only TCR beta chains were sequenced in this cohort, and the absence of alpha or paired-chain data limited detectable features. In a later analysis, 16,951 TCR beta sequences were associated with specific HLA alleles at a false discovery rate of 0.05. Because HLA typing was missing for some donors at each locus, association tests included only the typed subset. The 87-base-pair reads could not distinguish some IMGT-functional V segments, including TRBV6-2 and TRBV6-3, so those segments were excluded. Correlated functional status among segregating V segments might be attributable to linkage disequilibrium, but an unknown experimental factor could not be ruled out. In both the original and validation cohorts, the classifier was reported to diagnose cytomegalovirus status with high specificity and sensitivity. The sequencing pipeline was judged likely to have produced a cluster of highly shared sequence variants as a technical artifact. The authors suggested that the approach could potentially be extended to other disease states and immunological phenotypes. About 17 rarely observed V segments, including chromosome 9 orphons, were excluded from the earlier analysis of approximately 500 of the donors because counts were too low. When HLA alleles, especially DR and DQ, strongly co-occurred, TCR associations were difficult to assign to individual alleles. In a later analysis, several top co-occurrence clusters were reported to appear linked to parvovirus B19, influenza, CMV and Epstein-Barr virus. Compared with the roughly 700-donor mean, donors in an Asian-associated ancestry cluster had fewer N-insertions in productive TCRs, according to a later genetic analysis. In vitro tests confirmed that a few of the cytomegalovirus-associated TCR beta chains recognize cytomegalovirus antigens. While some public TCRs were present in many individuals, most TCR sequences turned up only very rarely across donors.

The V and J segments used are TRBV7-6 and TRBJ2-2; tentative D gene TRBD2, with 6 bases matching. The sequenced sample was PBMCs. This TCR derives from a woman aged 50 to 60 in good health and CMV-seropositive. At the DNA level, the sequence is TGTGCCAGCAGCTTACTCGGGAGTAACACCGGGGAGCTGTTTTTT. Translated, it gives CASSLLGSNTGELFF.